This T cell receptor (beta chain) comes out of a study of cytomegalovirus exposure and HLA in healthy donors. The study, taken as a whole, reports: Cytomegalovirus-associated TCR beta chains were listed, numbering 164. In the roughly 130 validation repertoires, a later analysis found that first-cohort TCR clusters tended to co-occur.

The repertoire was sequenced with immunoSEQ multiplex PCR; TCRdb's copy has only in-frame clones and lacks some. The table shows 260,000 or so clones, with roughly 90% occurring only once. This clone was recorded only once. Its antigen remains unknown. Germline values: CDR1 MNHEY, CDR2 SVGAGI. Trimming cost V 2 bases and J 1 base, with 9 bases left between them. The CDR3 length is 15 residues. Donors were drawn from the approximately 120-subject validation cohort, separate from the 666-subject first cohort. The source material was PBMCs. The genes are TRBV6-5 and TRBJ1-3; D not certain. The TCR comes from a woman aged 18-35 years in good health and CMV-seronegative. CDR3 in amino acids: CASSYRWASGNTIYF. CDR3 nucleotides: TGTGCCAGCAGTTACCGCTGGGCGTCTGGAAACACCATATATTTT.